One and the same sample provided the 29 T cell receptor beta chains below, sequenced in a study of blood T cell repertoires in COVID-19. Assay used: immunoSEQ multiplex PCR; TCRdb lists only in-frame clones, some missing. Of 300,000 to 450,000 clones in the sample, about 89% were seen once. Material for sequencing was peripheral blood. These receptors all stem from a woman in her fifties or sixties with COVID-19, enrolled during active disease.

The J gene is TRBJ2-1, the V gene TRBV2; tentatively, D is TRBD2 (6 bases). CDR1 is SNHLY and CDR2 is FYNNEI in the germline V gene. The V gene lost 6 bases and the J gene lost 2 bases, with 11 bases spanning the gap. The CDR3 consists of 14 residues. CDR3 DNA: TGTGCCAGCAGCTGGAGGGCCGCCTACAATGAGCAGTTCTTC. Translation gives CASSWRAAYNEQFF.

The chain recombines TRBV29-1 with TRBJ1-5; 7 nucleotides align to TRBD1. The CDR3 is 14 residues long. Trimming at V came to 4 bases and at J to 3 bases, leaving 6 bases not matched to a gene. CDR1 SQVTM and CDR2 ANQGSEA come from the germline V gene. In DNA, the CDR3 is TGCAGCGTTGGGGGGACAGAACCCAATCAGCCCCAGCATTTT. Translation: CSVGGTEPNQPQHF.

The V call is TRBV5-1, the J call TRBJ2-2, with TRBD2 identical over 9 bases. V trimming: 4 bases; J trimming: 4 bases; junction bases outside the gene matches: 11. The germline gives CDR1 SGHRS, CDR2 YFSETQ. This CDR3 is 17 amino acids long. Here the CDR3 reads CASSPAPAGGSTGELFF. The DNA of the CDR3 is TGCGCCAGCAGCCCGGCTCCAGCGGGGGGTTCCACCGGGGAGCTGTTTTTT.

This clone was seen once. The chain has TRBV19 and TRBJ2-5; the D is unclear. Per the germline V gene, CDR1 is LNHDA and CDR2 is SQIVND (reference sequence). The CDR3 covers 13 residues. V was pared by 4 bases and J by 5 bases, with 11 bases between. The CDR3 loop reads CASSTQKWETQYF. In DNA form, the CDR3 reads TGTGCCAGTAGTACCCAGAAGTGGGAGACCCAGTACTTC.

This chain joins TRBV7-2 and TRBJ1-4, with 8 bases fitting TRBD1. The germline gives CDR1 SGHTA, CDR2 FQGNSA. CDR3 size: 17 residues. J gave up 1 base and V 5 bases, and 9 bases lay outside the gene matches. The CDR3 spells CASSGRQGPLTNEKLFF. The CDR3 nucleotides are TGTGCCAGCAGCGGACGACAGGGGCCTTTAACTAATGAAAAACTGTTTTTT.

In its sample, this clone was seen a few times. This chain uses TRBV27 with TRBJ2-5; 8 nucleotides align to TRBD1. Germline assignment: CDR1 MNHEY and CDR2 SMNVEV (reference sequence). With V trimmed by 6 bases and J by 4 bases, 13 bases remained unmatched. There are 16 residues in the CDR3. The CDR3 protein is CASSRTGILTRETQYF. In DNA form, the CDR3 reads TGTGCCAGCAGCCGGACAGGGATCCTAACGAGAGAGACCCAGTACTTC.

Only a few counts were recorded for this clone. V gene TRBV7-9 combines with J gene TRBJ2-1; 12 bases match TRBD2. Germline V gene sequence: CDR1 SEHNR, CDR2 FQNEAQ (reference sequence). The trim removed 5 bases at V and 6 bases at J, leaving 5 bases unmatched. The CDR3 totals 15 residues. CDR3 amino acids: CASSRPGLAGNEQFF. The CDR3, as DNA: TGTGCCAGCAGCCGACCGGGACTAGCGGGCAATGAGCAGTTCTTC.

The V call is TRBV5-1, the J call TRBJ1-3; possible D gene TRBD1, 6 bases. Looked up from germline, CDR1 is SGHRS and CDR2 is YFSETQ. Trimming removed 0 bases from V and 0 bases from J, with 10 bases in between. The CDR3 spans 16 residues. The CDR3: CASSLVAGASGNTIYF. CDR3 DNA sequence: TGCGCCAGCAGCTTGGTGGCGGGGGCCTCTGGAAACACCATATATTTT.

The rearrangement joins TRBV28 to TRBJ1-4, with TRBD1 matching 9 bases. Germline lookup yields CDR1 MDHEN and CDR2 SYDVKM. With 6 bases clipped from V and 8 bases from J, the junction kept 22 bases outside the gene matches. This CDR3 is built from 19 residues. CDR3 DNA: TGTGCCAGCAGAATCGGATGGCGAAGTAGGGGGACAGGGAGAGAAAAACTGTTTTTT. Amino acids: CASRIGWRSRGTGREKLFF.

CDR3 DNA sequence: TGTGCCAGCAGCCGACCTACAGGACAGGGCGATTCACCCCTCCACTTT. This translates into CASSRPTGQGDSPLHF. The rearrangement links TRBV5-4 to TRBJ1-6, with TRBD1 matching over 8 bases. The length of the CDR3 is 16 residues. Trimming at V came to 4 bases and at J to 8 bases, leaving 11 bases not matched to a gene. Germline V gene data show CDR1 as SGHNT and CDR2 as YYREEE (reference sequence).

V usage is TRBV5-4 and J usage is TRBJ1-4, with 10 bases matching TRBD1. J lost 8 bases, V lost 7 bases, and 5 bases had no gene match. The CDR3 spans 13 residues. Germline V gives CDR1 SGHNT, CDR2 YYREEE (reference sequence). The CDR3 here is CASSRTGGEKLFF. The CDR3 DNA sequence: TGTGCCAGCTCAAGGACAGGGGGGGAAAAACTGTTTTTT.

The chain couples TRBV4-1 to TRBJ2-1; 11 bases line up with TRBD1. Germline V gene sequence: CDR1 MGHRA, CDR2 YSYEKL. J lost 6 bases, V lost 3 bases, and 1 base had no gene match. This CDR3 has 14 residues. CDR3 residues: CASSHGTGGNEQFF. The CDR3 DNA reads TGCGCCAGCAGCCATGGGACAGGGGGCAATGAGCAGTTCTTC.

The V and J genes are TRBV11-2 and TRBJ2-2; 10 bases align to TRBD1. The CDR3 is 15 amino acids. The junction had 1 base not matched to a gene; V was cut back by 3 bases and J by 3 bases. Germline V CDR1 and CDR2: SGHAT, FQNNGV. CDR3 in DNA: TGTGCCAGCAGCTTCGGGACAGGGGACACCGGGGAGCTGTTTTTT. This codes for CASSFGTGDTGELFF.

J is TRBJ1-5 and V is TRBV3-1 (or the pseudogene TRBV3-2); D gene uncertain. Germline V CDR1 and CDR2: LGHDT, YNNKEL (reference sequence). Trimming shortened V by 3 bases and J by 9 bases, and 12 bases separated the two germline ends. CDR3 size: 13 residues. This CDR3 is CASSHRGSRPQHF. The CDR3 coding sequence is TGTGCCAGCAGCCACCGGGGTTCGAGGCCCCAGCATTTT.

J is TRBJ2-5 and V is TRBV7-3; 8 bases match TRBD2. V shed 6 bases, J shed 1 base, and the junction held 7 bases outside the gene matches. The CDR3 is 15 amino acids. Per the germline V gene, CDR1 is SGHTA and CDR2 is FQGTGA. The CDR3: CASSLAGGAQETQYF. In DNA form, the CDR3 reads TGTGCCAGCAGTCTAGCCGGGGGGGCCCAAGAGACCCAGTACTTC.

The chain joins TRBV6-5 to TRBJ1-1; 8 bases are shared with TRBD1. The CDR3 consists of 12 residues. Germline V gives CDR1 MNHEY, CDR2 SVGAGI. V was pared by 6 bases and J by 11 bases, with 8 bases of the junction left unmatched. CDR3 sequence reads: CASSNGQGNAFF. The CDR3 DNA is TGTGCCAGCAGCAACGGACAGGGAAACGCTTTCTTT.

The rearrangement links TRBV6-5 to TRBJ2-7; perhaps TRBD1 as D (6 bases). V lost 6 bases and J lost 6, with 15 bases in between. Germline V gene lookup returns CDR1 MNHEY and CDR2 SVGAGI. This CDR3 has 13 residues. Here the CDR3 DNA reads TGTGCCAGCAGCCGCCGTTACAGGGTCGAGCAGTACTTC. Amino acids: CASSRRYRVEQYF.

The chain links TRBV19 to TRBJ1-5; D gene ambiguous. Germline V gene data show CDR1 as LNHDA and CDR2 as SQIVND (reference sequence). The V gene lost 5 bases and the J gene lost 4 bases, with 12 bases spanning the gap. The CDR3 loop spans 14 amino acids. CDR3 protein: CASSGQLGNQPQHF. CDR3 nucleotide sequence: TGTGCCAGTAGTGGCCAGCTCGGGAATCAGCCCCAGCATTTT.

The chain couples TRBV7-2 to TRBJ1-1, with D unresolved. Germline V gene lookup returns CDR1 SGHTA and CDR2 FQGNSA. Deletions cut 3 bases from V and 0 bases from J, with 5 bases between. This CDR3 spans 13 amino acids. The CDR3 nucleotides read TGTGCCAGCAGCTTTTATATGAACACTGAAGCTTTCTTT. Amino acids: CASSFYMNTEAFF.

J is TRBJ2-3 and V is TRBV11-3; 13 nucleotides align to TRBD2. The length of the CDR3 is 17 residues. J was trimmed by 4 bases and V by 4 bases; bases with no gene match: 8. Germline CDR1 SGHNT, CDR2 YENEEA. The chain's CDR3 is CASSSPRLAGGSDTQYF. For the CDR3, the DNA is TGTGCCAGCAGCTCGCCCCGACTAGCGGGGGGCTCAGATACGCAGTATTTT.

The V call is TRBV9, the J call TRBJ1-1, with D hard to call. This CDR3 contains 15 residues. CDR1 and CDR2 (germline): SGDLS, YYNGEE. Trimming pared 0 bases from V and 1 base from J, leaving 10 bases between. This CDR3 is CASSVGFEENTEAFF. CDR3 nucleotide sequence: TGTGCCAGCAGCGTAGGCTTTGAGGAGAACACTGAAGCTTTCTTT.

The CDR3 here is CASSLVAGLITEAFF. In nucleotides, the CDR3 is TGTGCCAGCAGCTTAGTGGCAGGGTTGATCACTGAAGCTTTCTTT. J is TRBJ1-1 and V is TRBV11-2; D is possibly TRBD1 (5 bases). Deletions cut 1 base from V and 4 bases from J, with 13 bases between. The length of the CDR3 is 15 residues. The germline V gene has CDR1 SGHAT and CDR2 FQNNGV.

The chain is built from TRBV7-9 and TRBJ1-2; a possible D gene is TRBD1 (5 bases). The CDR3 runs 14 residues. V shed 0 bases and J shed 6 bases, with 11 bases lying between them. CDR1 is SEHNR, CDR2 FQNEAQ, per germline (reference sequence). As DNA, the CDR3 is TGTGCCAGCAGCTTAGCGTCAGGGATTGATGGCTACACCTTC. Encoded protein: CASSLASGIDGYTF. The whole variable domain, remainder taken from reference TRBV7-9 and TRBJ1-2, is DTGVSQNPRHKITKRGQNVTFRCDPISEHNRLYWYRQTLGQGPEFLTYFQNEAQLEKSRLLSDRFSAERPKGSFSTLEIQRTEQGDSAMYLCASSLASGIDGYTFGSGTRLTVV.

This sequence joins TRBV19 and TRBJ2-1, with D perhaps TRBD2 (5 bases). The germline CDR1 and CDR2 sequences are LNHDA and SQIVND (reference sequence). Trimming took off 11 bases at V and 2 bases at J, with 13 bases between the two ends. The CDR3 contains 13 residues. This chain's CDR3 is CASGLKTYNEQFF. CDR3 coding DNA: TGTGCCTCCGGACTCAAAACCTACAATGAGCAGTTCTTC. The full variable domain, completed using reference TRBV19 and TRBJ2-1, is DGGITQSPKYLFRKEGQNVTLSCEQNLNHDAMYWYRQDPGQGLRLIYYSQIVNDFQKGDIAEGYSVSREKKESFPLTVTSAQKNPTAFYLCASGLKTYNEQFFGPGTRLTVL.

This sequence joins TRBV5-1 and TRBJ1-1, with D uncertain. This CDR3 is built from 15 residues. With 3 bases removed from V and 5 bases from J, the gap between germline ends came to 17 bases. The V gene's germline CDR1 is SGHRS and CDR2 YFSETQ. CDR3 coding DNA: TGCGCCAGCAGCTCCCGGACTTCTAGTAGGACTGAAGCTTTCTTT. Protein product: CASSSRTSSRTEAFF.

This rearrangement joins TRBV9 to TRBJ2-7; D remains ambiguous. The CDR3 is 13 residues long. Germline values: CDR1 SGDLS, CDR2 YYNGEE. The ends were cut back, 3 bases at V and 6 bases at J, with 13 bases in the middle. CDR3 DNA: TGTGCCAGCAGCGACCACAGAGCCAGCGAGCAGTACTTC. This gives the protein CASSDHRASEQYF.

V gene TRBV19 combines with J gene TRBJ2-1, with D uncertain. With 6 bases removed from V and 0 bases from J, the gap between germline ends came to 15 bases. There are 16 residues in the CDR3. The germline CDR1 and CDR2 sequences are LNHDA and SQIVND (reference sequence). In DNA, the CDR3 is TGTGCCAGTAGAAAACACGAGTCTAGCTCCTACAATGAGCAGTTCTTC. Translation: CASRKHESSSYNEQFF.

The V call is TRBV7-2, the J call TRBJ2-1; TRBD2 matches 11 bases. The V gene end was trimmed by 7 bases and the J gene end by 6 bases; junction bases not matched to a gene: 5. Per the germline V gene, CDR1 is SGHTA and CDR2 is FQGNSA. The CDR3 totals 14 residues. CDR3 in amino acids: CASTGTSGPNEQFF. The CDR3 DNA follows: TGTGCCAGCACCGGGACTAGCGGACCCAATGAGCAGTTCTTC.

The sample holds one count of this clone. The chain recombines TRBV5-1 with TRBJ2-5, with a weak D call TRBD2 (5 bases). Trimming cost V 5 bases and J 1 base, with 12 bases left between them. The CDR3 runs 14 residues. Germline V CDR1 and CDR2: SGHRS, YFSETQ. The CDR3 loop is CASRPGGPQETQYF. DNA of the CDR3: TGCGCCAGCAGGCCAGGCGGGCCCCAAGAGACCCAGTACTTC.